The entry that follows covers one TCR beta chain sequence. Per germline, CDR1 MNHEY and CDR2 SMNVEV (reference sequence). The CDR3 has 15 residues. The ends were cut back, 0 bases at V and 7 bases at J, with 16 bases in the middle. This specimen comes from a study of blood T cell repertoires in COVID-19. Study at large: Sites across the United States, Italy and Spain contributed samples from acute and convalescent COVID-19.

In the study's own analysis: Using reference gene primer amplification, nucleated cell counts were estimated. Assay used: immunoSEQ multiplex PCR; TCRdb lists only in-frame clones, some missing. That table supplies the V and J calls and clone size; D and trimming were determined from the DNA. The sample carries about 340,000 clones, just over 85% recorded once. The chain couples TRBV27 to TRBJ2-7; D gene unclear. Sequences were obtained from PBMCs or T cells enriched from blood (not recorded which). The TCR was taken from a woman aged 40 to 50 with acute COVID-19. For the CDR3, the DNA is TGTGCCAGCAGTTTATCGACTCCACCCCTCCATGAGCAGTACTTC. It specifies CASSLSTPPLHEQYF.